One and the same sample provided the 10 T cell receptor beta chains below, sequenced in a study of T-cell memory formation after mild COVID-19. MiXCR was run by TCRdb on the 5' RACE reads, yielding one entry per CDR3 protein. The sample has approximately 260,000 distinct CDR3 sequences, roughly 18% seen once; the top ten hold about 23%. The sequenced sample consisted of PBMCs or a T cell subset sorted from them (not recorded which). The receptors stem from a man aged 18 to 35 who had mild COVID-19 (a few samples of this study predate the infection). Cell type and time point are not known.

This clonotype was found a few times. CDR3 sequence: CASTDLYGYTF. The CDR3 nucleotides read TGCGCCAGTACAGACTTGTATGGCTACACCTTC. The genes are TRBV10-2 and TRBJ1-2, with D unresolved. The germline V and J ends were trimmed by 9 bases and 5 bases, with 10 bases remaining between them. CDR1 is WSHSY, CDR2 SAAADI, per germline. CDR3 size: 11 residues.

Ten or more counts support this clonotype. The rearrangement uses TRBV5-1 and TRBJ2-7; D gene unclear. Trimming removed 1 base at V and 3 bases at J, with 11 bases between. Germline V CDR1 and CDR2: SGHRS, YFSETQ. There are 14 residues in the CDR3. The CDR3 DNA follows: TGCGCCAGCAGCTTGAGTTGGCCTTACTACGAGCAGTACTTC. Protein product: CASSLSWPYYEQYF.

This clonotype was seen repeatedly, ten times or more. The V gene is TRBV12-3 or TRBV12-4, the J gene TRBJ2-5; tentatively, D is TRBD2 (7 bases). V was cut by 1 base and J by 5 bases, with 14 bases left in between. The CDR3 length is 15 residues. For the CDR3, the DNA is TGTGCCAGCAGTTTAGTTCCGGGGGGCGTGGAGACCCAGTACTTC. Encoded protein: CASSLVPGGVETQYF.

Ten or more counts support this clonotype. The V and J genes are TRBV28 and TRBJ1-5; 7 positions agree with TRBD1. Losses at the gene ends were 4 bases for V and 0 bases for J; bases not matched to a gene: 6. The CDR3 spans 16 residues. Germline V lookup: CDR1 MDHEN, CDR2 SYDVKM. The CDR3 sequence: CASSSLRQGSNQPQHF. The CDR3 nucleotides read TGTGCCAGCAGTTCCCTCCGACAGGGTAGCAATCAGCCCCAGCATTTT. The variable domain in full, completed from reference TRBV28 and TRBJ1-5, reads DVKVTQSSRYLVKRTGEKVFLECVQDMDHENMFWYRQDPGLGLRLIYFSYDVKMKEKGDIPEGYSVSREKKERFSLILESASTNQTSMYLCASSSLRQGSNQPQHFGDGTRLSIL.

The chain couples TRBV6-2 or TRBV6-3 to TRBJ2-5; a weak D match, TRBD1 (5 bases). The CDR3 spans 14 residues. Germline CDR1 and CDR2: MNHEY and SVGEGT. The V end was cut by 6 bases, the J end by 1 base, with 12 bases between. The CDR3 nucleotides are TGTGCCAGCAGCTCGACCGACAGCCAAGAGACCCAGTACTTC. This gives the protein CASSSTDSQETQYF.

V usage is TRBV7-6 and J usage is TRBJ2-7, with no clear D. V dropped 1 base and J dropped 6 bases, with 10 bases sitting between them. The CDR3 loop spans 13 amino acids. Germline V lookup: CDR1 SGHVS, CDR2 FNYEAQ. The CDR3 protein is CASSLDGTFEQYF. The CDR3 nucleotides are TGTGCCAGCAGCTTAGATGGTACCTTCGAGCAGTACTTC.

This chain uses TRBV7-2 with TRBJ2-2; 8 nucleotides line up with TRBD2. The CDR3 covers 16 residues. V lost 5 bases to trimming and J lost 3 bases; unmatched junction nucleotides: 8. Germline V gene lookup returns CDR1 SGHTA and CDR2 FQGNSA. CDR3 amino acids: CASSRAAGGDTGELFF. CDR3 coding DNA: TGTGCCAGCAGCCGTGCGGCGGGGGGAGACACCGGGGAGCTGTTTTTT.

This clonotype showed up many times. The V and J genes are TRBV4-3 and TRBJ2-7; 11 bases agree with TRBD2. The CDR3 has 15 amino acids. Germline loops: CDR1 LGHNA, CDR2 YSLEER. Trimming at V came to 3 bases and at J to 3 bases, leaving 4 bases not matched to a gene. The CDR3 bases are TGCGCCAGCAGCCATTCAGGACTAGCGGGCTACGAGCAGTACTTC. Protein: CASSHSGLAGYEQYF.

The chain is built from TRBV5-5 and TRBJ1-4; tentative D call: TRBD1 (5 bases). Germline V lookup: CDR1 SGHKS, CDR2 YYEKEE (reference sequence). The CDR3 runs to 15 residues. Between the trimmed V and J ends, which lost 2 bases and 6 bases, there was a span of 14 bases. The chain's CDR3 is CASSFWSLGDEKLFF. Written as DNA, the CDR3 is TGTGCCAGCAGCTTTTGGAGCCTGGGGGATGAAAAACTGTTTTTT.

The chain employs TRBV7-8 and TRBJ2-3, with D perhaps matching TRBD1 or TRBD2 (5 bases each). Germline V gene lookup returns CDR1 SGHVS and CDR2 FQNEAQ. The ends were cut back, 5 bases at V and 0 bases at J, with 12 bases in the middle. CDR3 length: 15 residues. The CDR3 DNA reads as TGTGCCAGCAGCCCCCGGGACGTCAGCACAGATACGCAGTATTTT. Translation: CASSPRDVSTDTQYF.